Described below is a single TCR beta chain sequence and its context. Its antigen is undetermined. Libraries were prepared by immunoSEQ multiplex PCR; TCRdb keeps only in-frame clonotypes and omits some of them. Among over a million clones listed, around 95% were seen once. Trimming shortened V by 1 base and J by 7 bases, and 7 bases separated the two germline ends. The CDR3 length is 12 residues. The germline V gene has CDR1 SGHNT and CDR2 YYREEE (reference sequence). This entry comes from a study of shared clonotypes between healthy human individuals. Overall study findings and caveats: Sampling involved blood alone; tissue repertoires likely differ. Clonotypes shared by all four donors outscored non-shared clonotypes in generation probability.

The sample was naive CD4+ T cells sorted from blood. Subset in this sample: CD45RA+ positively selected. The chain links TRBV5-4 to TRBJ2-3, with D perhaps given as TRBD1 or TRBD2 (5 bases each). This sequence originates from a man aged 25-45 years in good health. This chain's CDR3 is CASSLWGNTQYF. As DNA, the CDR3 is TGTGCCAGCAGCTTGTGGGGGAATACGCAGTATTTT.